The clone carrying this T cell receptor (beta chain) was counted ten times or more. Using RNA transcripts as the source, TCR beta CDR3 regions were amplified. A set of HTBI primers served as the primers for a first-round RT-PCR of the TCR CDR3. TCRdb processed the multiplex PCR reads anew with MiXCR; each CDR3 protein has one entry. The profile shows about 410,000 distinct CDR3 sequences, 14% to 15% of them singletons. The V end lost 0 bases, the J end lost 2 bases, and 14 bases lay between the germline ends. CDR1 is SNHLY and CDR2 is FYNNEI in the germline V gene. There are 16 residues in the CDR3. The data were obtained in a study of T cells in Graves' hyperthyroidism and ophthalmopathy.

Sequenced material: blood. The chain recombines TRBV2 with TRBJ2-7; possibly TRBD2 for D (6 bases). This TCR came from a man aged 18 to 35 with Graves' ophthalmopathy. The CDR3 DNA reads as TGTGCCAGCAGTGAAGCGGGAGGTAGGGTCGCCTACGAGCAGTACTTC. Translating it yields CASSEAGGRVAYEQYF.